Detailed here is one TCR beta chain. Which antigen it targets is not known. There are no base qualities to consult, and no much larger clone falls within one base. The donors were included in the validation cohort of roughly 120 subjects, a group kept apart from the roughly 670-subject first cohort. Libraries were constructed by the immunoSEQ multiplex PCR assay. The study's own analysis went as follows. A statistical classification framework was built to diagnose cytomegalovirus status from the catalog of TCR beta chain sequences. TCRdb carries this immuneACCESS record with in-frame sequences only. Its versions omit some clonotypes, under half of them owing to an unresolved V gene in the studies checked, with the rest unexplained. V, J and clone size were drawn from that table, and D and trimming were deduced from the DNA. In this sample the table shows fewer than 250,000 clones, 75% to 90% of which occur a single time. Around an eighth of the sample belongs to the ten largest clones.

From V the trimming removes 6 bases and from J it removes 0 bases, while the gene matches leave 8 bases of the junction unaccounted for. Sequences SGDLS (CDR1) and YYNGEE (CDR2) are obtained from the germline V gene. From cysteine to phenylalanine, the CDR3 is 16 amino acids long. Only CDR3 DNA remains: 48 bases, in frame from the first base. The data originate from a study of cytomegalovirus exposure and HLA in healthy donors (dated by TCRdb to 2016 to 2017). In the study overall: According to a later analysis, the 120 or so validation repertoires were produced on the same platform as the approximately 690 repertoires of the first cohort. The study was designed to test whether signatures of past pathogen exposure could be identified by cataloging public T cell receptors. Besides the first cohort of about 730 subjects, a separate validation cohort made up of around 120 different subjects was used. To predict cytomegalovirus infection status, the study brought together high-throughput TCR immunosequencing, statistical association of individual TCRs with disease status, and machine learning. The investigation overall reported the following: A few of the identified cytomegalovirus-associated TCR beta chains were confirmed in vitro to be specific for cytomegalovirus antigens. In a later analysis, TCRs clustered in the first cohort were found to also tend to co-occur in the approximately 110 validation repertoires, with around 94% of cluster scores above 0. The classifier was reported to diagnose cytomegalovirus status with high specificity and sensitivity in both the original cohort and the validation cohort. Across donors, most TCR sequences were observed very rarely, whereas some public TCRs were present in many individuals. A later analysis had no HLA typing for the validation cohort, so co-occurrence there was scored across all 130 or so repertoires. A total of 150 or so TCR beta chains were listed by the study as associated with cytomegalovirus. According to the authors, the approach could potentially be generalized to other disease states and immunological phenotypes.

The clonotype was recovered from a woman younger than 45 in good health and CMV-seropositive. The V gene is TRBV9 and the J gene is TRBJ2-1; a stretch of 8 junction bases matches TRBD2. The sequenced sample was PBMCs. For the CDR3, the sequence is CASTFVSGSSYNEQFF. The DNA sequence follows: TGTGCCAGCACCTTTGTGAGCGGGAGCTCCTACAATGAGCAGTTCTTC.